The source of this TCR beta chain is a study of beta chain features in type 1 diabetes. Points from the study as a whole: Type 1 diabetes patients had TCRB CDR3s that were shorter (moderately but significantly so) in all four CD4+ subsets. A potential influence of HLA type upon TCRB rearrangement remained unresolved herein. cDNA-based reads could over-represent cells with high TCR expression. The naive, central memory and Treg TCRB repertoires looked more alike in patients than they did in healthy donors.

The CDR3 contains 13 residues. Germline V gene lookup returns CDR1 MNHNY and CDR2 SVGAGI (reference sequence). Trimming cost V 5 bases and J 6 bases, with 14 bases left between them. Every isolated RNA sample was fully reverse transcribed, so sequencing captured expressed TCRB transcripts. Assay: immunoSEQ multiplex PCR; the TCRdb copy retains only in-frame clones and omits some. The repertoire holds under 950,000 clones, with roughly a sixth as singletons. On this clone: Its antigen is not known.

The chain joins TRBV6-6 to TRBJ2-7; D remains unclear. The clonotype was recovered from a woman between 18 and 30 years old in good health. Sequenced: naive CD4+ T cells from blood. The CDR3 here is CASSAGPASEQYF. CDR3 bases: TGTGCCAGCAGTGCCGGGCCAGCCTCCGAGCAGTACTTC.